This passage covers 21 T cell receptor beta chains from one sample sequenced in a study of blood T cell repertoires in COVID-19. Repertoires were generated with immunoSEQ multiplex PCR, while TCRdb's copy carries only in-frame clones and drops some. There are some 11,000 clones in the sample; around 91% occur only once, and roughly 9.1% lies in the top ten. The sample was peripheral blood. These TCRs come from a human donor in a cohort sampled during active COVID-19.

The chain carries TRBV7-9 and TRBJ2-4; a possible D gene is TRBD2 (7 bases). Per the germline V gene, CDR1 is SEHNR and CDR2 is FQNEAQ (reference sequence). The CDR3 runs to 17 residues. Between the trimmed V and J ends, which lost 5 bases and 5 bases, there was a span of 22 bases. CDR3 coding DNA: TGTGCCAGCAGCGCCATGGGGGCGGGGGAGTATCAAAACATTCAGTACTTC. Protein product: CASSAMGAGEYQNIQYF.

As DNA, the CDR3 is TGTGCCAGCAGTTCCCCTGACAGGCAAGAGACCCAGTACTTC. Translated: CASSSPDRQETQYF. The chain combines TRBV28 with TRBJ2-5; D might be TRBD1 (6 bases). Germline lookup yields CDR1 MDHEN and CDR2 SYDVKM. The CDR3 consists of 14 residues. The ends were cut back, 4 bases at V and 2 bases at J, with 11 bases in the middle. Full variable domain (rest looked up from reference TRBV28 and TRBJ2-5): DVKVTQSSRYLVKRTGEKVFLECVQDMDHENMFWYRQDPGLGLRLIYFSYDVKMKEKGDIPEGYSVSREKKERFSLILESASTNQTSMYLCASSSPDRQETQYFGPGTRLLVL.

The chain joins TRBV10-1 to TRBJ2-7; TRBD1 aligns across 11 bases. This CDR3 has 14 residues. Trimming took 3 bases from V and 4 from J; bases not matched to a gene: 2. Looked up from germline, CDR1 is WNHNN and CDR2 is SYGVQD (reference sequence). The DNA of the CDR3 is TGCGCCAGCAGTGATGGACAGGGGGCTTACGAGCAGTACTTC. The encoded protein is CASSDGQGAYEQYF.

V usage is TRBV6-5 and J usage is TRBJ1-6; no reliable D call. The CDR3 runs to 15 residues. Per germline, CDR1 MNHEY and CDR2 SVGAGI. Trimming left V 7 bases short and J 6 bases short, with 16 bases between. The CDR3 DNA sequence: TGTGCCAGCATCCCCTTAGGACGGGGTAATTCACCCCTCCACTTT. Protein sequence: CASIPLGRGNSPLHF.

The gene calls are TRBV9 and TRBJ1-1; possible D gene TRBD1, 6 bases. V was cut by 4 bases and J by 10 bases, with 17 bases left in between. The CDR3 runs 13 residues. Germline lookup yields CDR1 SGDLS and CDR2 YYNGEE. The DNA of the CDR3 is TGTGCCAGCAGCCCATCCCCAGGGGATGGAGCTTTCTTT. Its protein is CASSPSPGDGAFF.

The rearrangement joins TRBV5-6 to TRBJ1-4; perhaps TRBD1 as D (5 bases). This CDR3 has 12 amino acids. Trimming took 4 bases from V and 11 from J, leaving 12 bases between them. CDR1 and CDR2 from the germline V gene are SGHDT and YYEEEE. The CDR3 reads CASSGAGEKLFF. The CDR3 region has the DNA TGTGCCAGCAGCGGGGCAGGAGAGAAACTGTTTTTT.

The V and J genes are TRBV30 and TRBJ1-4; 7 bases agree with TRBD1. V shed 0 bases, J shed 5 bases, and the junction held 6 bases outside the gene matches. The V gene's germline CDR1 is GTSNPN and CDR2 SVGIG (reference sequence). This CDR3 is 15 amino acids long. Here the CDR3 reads CAWSVPGGGNEKLFF. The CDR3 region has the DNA TGTGCCTGGAGTGTACCTGGAGGGGGCAATGAAAAACTGTTTTTT.

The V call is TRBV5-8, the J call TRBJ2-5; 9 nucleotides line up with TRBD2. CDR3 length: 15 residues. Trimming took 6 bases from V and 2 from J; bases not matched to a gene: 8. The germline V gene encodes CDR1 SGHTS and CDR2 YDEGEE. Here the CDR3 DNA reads TGTGCCAGCATCCTAGGGACTAGCAGGCAAGAGACCCAGTACTTC. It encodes CASILGTSRQETQYF.

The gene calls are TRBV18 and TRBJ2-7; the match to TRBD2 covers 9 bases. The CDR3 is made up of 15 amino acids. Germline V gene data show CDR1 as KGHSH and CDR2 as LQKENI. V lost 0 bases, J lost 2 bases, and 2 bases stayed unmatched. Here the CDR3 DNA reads TGTGCCAGCTCACCACCGGGACTAGCAGCCTACGAGCAGTACTTC. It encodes CASSPPGLAAYEQYF.

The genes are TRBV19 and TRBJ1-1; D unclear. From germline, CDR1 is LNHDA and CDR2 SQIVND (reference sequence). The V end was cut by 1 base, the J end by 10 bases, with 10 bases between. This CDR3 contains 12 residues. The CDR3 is CASSIGGPGAFF. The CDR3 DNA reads TGTGCCAGTAGTATAGGAGGCCCGGGAGCTTTCTTT. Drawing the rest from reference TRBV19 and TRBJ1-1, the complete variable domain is DGGITQSPKYLFRKEGQNVTLSCEQNLNHDAMYWYRQDPGQGLRLIYYSQIVNDFQKGDIAEGYSVSREKKESFPLTVTSAQKNPTAFYLCASSIGGPGAFFGQGTRLTVV.

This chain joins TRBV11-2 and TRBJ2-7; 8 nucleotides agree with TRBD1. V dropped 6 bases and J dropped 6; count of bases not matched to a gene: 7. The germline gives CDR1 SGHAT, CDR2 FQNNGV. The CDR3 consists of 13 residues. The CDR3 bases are TGTGCCAGCAGACCCTCGGACAGGGCCGAGCAGTACTTC. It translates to CASRPSDRAEQYF.

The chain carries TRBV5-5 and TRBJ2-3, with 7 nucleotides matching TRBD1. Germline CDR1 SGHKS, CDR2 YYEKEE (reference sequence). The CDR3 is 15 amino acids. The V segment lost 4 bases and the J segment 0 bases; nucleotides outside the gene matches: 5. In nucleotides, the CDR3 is TGTGCCAGCAGCCGGACAGGTCCTAGCACAGATACGCAGTATTTT. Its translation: CASSRTGPSTDTQYF. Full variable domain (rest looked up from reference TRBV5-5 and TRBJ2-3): DAGVTQSPTHLIKTRGQQVTLRCSPISGHKSVSWYQQVLGQGPQFIFQYYEKEERGRGNFPDRFSARQFPNYSSELNVNALLLGDSALYLCASSRTGPSTDTQYFGPGTRLTVL.

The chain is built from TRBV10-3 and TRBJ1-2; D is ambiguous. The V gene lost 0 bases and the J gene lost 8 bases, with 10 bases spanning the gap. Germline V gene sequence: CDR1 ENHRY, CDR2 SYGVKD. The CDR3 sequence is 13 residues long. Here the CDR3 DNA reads TGTGCCATCAGTGAGTCGGGCGGAGGGGGCTACACCTTC. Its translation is CAISESGGGGYTF.

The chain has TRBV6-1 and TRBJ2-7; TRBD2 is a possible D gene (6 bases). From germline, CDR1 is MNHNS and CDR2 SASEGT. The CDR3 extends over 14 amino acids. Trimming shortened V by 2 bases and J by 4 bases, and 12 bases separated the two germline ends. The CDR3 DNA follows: TGTGCCAGCAGTGAAAATCCCCGGGAGTACGAGCAGTACTTC. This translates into CASSENPREYEQYF.

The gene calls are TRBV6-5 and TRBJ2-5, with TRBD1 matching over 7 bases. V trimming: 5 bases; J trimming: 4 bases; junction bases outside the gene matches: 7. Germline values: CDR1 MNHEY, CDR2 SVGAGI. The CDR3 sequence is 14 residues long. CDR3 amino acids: CASSPGTARETQYF. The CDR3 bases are TGTGCCAGCAGTCCCGGGACAGCCCGAGAGACCCAGTACTTC.

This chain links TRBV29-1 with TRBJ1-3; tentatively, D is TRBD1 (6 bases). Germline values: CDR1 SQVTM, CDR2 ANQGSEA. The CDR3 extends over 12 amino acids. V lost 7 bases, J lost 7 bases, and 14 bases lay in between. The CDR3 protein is CSGRTVGNTIYF. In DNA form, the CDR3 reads TGCAGCGGAAGGACAGTGGGCAACACCATATATTTT.

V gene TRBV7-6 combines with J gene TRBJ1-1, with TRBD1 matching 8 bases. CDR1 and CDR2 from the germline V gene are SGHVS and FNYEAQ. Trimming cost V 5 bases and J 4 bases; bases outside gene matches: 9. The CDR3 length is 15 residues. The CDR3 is CASSRIYTGGTEAFF. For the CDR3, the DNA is TGTGCCAGCAGCCGAATTTATACAGGGGGCACTGAAGCTTTCTTT.

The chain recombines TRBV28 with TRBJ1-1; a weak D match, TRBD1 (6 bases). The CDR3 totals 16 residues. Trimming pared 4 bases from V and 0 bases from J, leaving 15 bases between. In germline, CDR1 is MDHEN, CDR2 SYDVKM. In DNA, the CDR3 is TGTGCCAGCAGTTCCCCTCAGGGGCGCATGAACACTGAAGCTTTCTTT. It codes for CASSSPQGRMNTEAFF.

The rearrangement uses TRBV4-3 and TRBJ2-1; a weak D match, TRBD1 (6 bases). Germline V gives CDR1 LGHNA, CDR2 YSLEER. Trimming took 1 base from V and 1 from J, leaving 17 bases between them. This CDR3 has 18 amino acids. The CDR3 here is CASSQVWGPPASYNEQFF. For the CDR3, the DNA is TGCGCCAGCAGCCAAGTTTGGGGGCCGCCAGCTTCCTACAATGAGCAGTTCTTC.

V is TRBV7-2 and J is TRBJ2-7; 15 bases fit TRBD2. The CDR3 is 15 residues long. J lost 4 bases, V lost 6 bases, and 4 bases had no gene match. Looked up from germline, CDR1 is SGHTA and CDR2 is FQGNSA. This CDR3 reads CASSRTSGGVYEQYF. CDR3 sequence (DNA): TGTGCCAGCAGTCGGACTAGCGGGGGGGTGTACGAGCAGTACTTC.

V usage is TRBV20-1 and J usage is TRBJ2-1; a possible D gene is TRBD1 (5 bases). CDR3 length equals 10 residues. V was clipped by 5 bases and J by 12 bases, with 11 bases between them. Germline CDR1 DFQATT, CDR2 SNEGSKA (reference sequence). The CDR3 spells CSAWMQGQFF. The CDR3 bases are TGCAGTGCTTGGATGCAGGGGCAGTTCTTC.